This TCR beta chain came from a study of cytomegalovirus exposure and HLA in healthy donors (dated by TCRdb to between 2016 and 2019). A note on the overall study: An earlier analysis of some 620 of the donors reported about 260 Gb of sequence data and 95 million to 120 million unique TCR beta sequences obtained from about 170 million T cells. HLA typing covered class I and class II loci at four-digit resolution. Typing coverage differed by locus: A, B, C, DRB1 and DQB1 were typed in about 629-630 donors, DQA1 in about 550, DPA1 in some 610, and DPB1 in just under 490. A later genetic analysis used genome-wide SNP genotypes for about 65% of the roughly 670 donors, treating that subset as a discovery cohort. Along with the roughly 670-subject first cohort, a separate validation cohort of over a hundred different subjects was used. Rather than drawing on any new phenotypic data, the later analysis identified candidate immune exposures from TCR beta sequences and the way those sequences occurred across donors. The study combined high-throughput TCR immunosequencing, statistical association of individual TCRs with disease status, and machine learning to predict cytomegalovirus infection status. In an earlier analysis of more than 550 of the donors, high-throughput TCR beta sequencing was used to judge whether each TCR beta V gene segment behaved as functional or pseudogenic. Of the 350 to 400 genotyped donors, approximately 82% fell in the genetic ancestry cluster associated with self-reported Caucasian donors. The study aimed to test whether cataloging public T cell receptors could reveal signatures of past pathogen exposure. Four to six DR-DQ haplotypes were handled as single units for association and clustering, since linkage in the cohort was strong. Among 398 genotyped donors of the cohort, an average of around 240,000 unique TCR beta nucleotide sequences were sequenced per donor, roughly a sixth of them non-productive. A later analysis re-examined previously published TCR beta repertoires from 610 or so donors and added high-resolution HLA genotyping to investigate patterns of TCR occurrence. Alongside the repertoire data, information on donor age, sex, ethnicity and CMV serostatus was compiled. Approximately 310 gigabases of sequencing data and roughly 90 million unique TCR sequences were included in an early release covering under 650 HLA-typed donors. The study profiled the T cell repertoires of fewer than 850 subjects by immunosequencing and related them to cytomegalovirus serostatus. Every discovery cohort repertoire had been produced on one sequencing platform.

Trimmed from V: 4 bases; trimmed from J: 3 bases; junction bases lacking a gene match: 5. CDR1 is given as KGHSH and CDR2 as LQKENI, both from the germline V gene. Its CDR3 holds 15 amino acids, cysteine through phenylalanine. The DNA shown is the 45-base CDR3, in frame from base 1. Study-wide findings and limitations: A later analysis found that HLA-associated TCR beta chains were more clonally expanded and had lower generation probabilities than equally common non-associated chains. A further reported finding was that TCR beta sequences accurately predicted the HLA-A and HLA-B alleles for most subjects in the first cohort. A cluster of highly shared sequence variants was judged likely to be a technical artifact of the sequencing pipeline. Most CMV-associated TCR beta chains appeared to be HLA-restricted in a later analysis, and the HLA associations seemed to be driven largely by CMV exposure. The authors suggested that the approach could potentially be generalized to other disease states and immunological phenotypes. In a later analysis, the rate of TCR association differed among HLA loci, with DRB1 alleles having the most associated TCRs and HLA-C alleles having the fewest. In a later analysis, several top co-occurrence clusters were reported to appear linked to parvovirus B19, influenza, CMV and Epstein-Barr virus. When HLA alleles, especially DR and DQ, strongly co-occurred, TCR associations were difficult to assign to individual alleles. Because counts were too low, roughly 16 rarely observed V segments, including chromosome 9 orphons, were left out of the earlier analysis of approximately 500 of the donors. For the cohort, immune exposure information was limited to CMV serostatus. In vitro tests confirmed that a few of the cytomegalovirus-associated TCR beta chains recognize cytomegalovirus antigens. Because HLA typing was missing for some donors at each locus, association tests included only the typed subset. In this cohort, only TCR beta chains were sequenced, and detectable features were limited by the absence of alpha or paired-chain data. Most TCR sequences were seen in very few donors, while some public TCRs were found in many individuals. The presence/absence analyses assumed that sequencing depth was roughly uniform across donors, and that assumption may not be true. Because the 87-base-pair reads could not distinguish some IMGT-functional V segments, including TRBV6-2 and TRBV6-3, those segments were excluded. Cytomegalovirus status was reported to be diagnosed by the classifier with high specificity and sensitivity in both the original and validation cohorts. Correlated functional status among segregating V segments might reflect linkage disequilibrium, but an unknown experimental factor could not be ruled out. At a false discovery rate of 0.05, a later analysis linked fewer than 20,000 TCR beta sequences to specific HLA alleles. According to a later genetic analysis, donors in an Asian-associated ancestry cluster had fewer N-insertions in productive TCRs than the approximately 700-donor mean. In an earlier analysis of some 640 of the donors, most TCR beta V segments were observed in productive rearrangements about 87% or about 30% of the time, broadly matching IMGT annotations. The study listed 164 TCR beta chains as associated with cytomegalovirus. V-gene and J-gene trimming of TCR beta chains was associated with a missense DCLRE1C variant in a later genetic analysis, and the association was replicated in an independent cohort.

The cohort was made up of under 800 healthy bone marrow donors. At the time of sampling, all cohort members were nominally healthy, though unrecorded immune exposures were likely present. The donor was CMV seronegative and belonged to the group of over 300 seronegative cohort members. A peripheral blood sample was provided by each donor, and peripheral blood mononuclear cells were used for TCR beta sequencing. Genomic DNA was extracted from the blood cell samples with the Qiagen DNeasy Blood Extraction Kit. On this clone: Its specific antigen is unknown. No base-level quality is on record; no much larger clone is a single base apart.

The library was prepared using the immunoSEQ multiplex PCR assay. A mixture of 60 forward primers for TCR Vbeta segments and 13 reverse primers for TCR Jbeta segments was used in the multiplex PCR. Amplification of the CDR3 region of rearranged TCR beta genes was performed with a multiplex PCR assay on genomic DNA. The Illumina HiSeq System was used to sequence the amplified TCR beta libraries as 87-base-pair reads. The published analysis was carried out like this. A later analysis counted 75 million to 100 million unique TCR beta chains across the 500 to 850 repertoires, and some 11 million of these chains were shared by at least two donors. To remove PCR and sequencing errors, raw reads were error-corrected and collapsed into unique sequences using a nearest-neighbor algorithm that merged closely related sequences. Alignment of CDR3 sequences to IMGT reference sequences was used to assign V, D and J gene segments. For a sequence to be retained, at least a six-nucleotide match to both a V gene segment and a J gene segment was required. A rearrangement counted as productive if the CDR3 had no stop codons and remained in frame with V and J, and every other rearrangement counted as non-productive. Following IMGT convention, CDR3 was defined as the stretch from the second conserved V-encoded cysteine up to the conserved J-encoded phenylalanine. Sequences without an unambiguous match to a single V gene segment were excluded from the earlier analysis of over 500 of the donors. An earlier analysis of around 600 of the donors classified V segments as functional when productive rearrangements were above 56.7% and as segregating when the standard deviation between donors was above 5%. A statistical classification framework was developed to diagnose cytomegalovirus status using the catalog of TCR beta chain sequences. In a later analysis, TCR nucleotide sequences were compared against IMGT/GENE-DB human TR gene sequences so that V and J genes could be assigned. In a later analysis, CDR3 sequences and most-parsimonious VDJ recombination scenarios were assigned using the TCRdist pipeline. In a later analysis, every TCR beta chain was defined by the combination of its CDR3 amino acid sequence and its V-gene family, and reads without a unique V-gene family were dropped. As a way to deal with suspected cross-contamination and a sequencing artifact, a later analysis dropped 450 to 700 nucleotide sequences that were highly shared and had low generation probability. For each public chain, a later analysis derived a clonal expansion index from normalized ranks of inferred template counts within each repertoire. In a later analysis, generation probabilities were computed with a VDJ recombination model fitted to out-of-frame rearrangements, and the resulting probabilities were checked against IGoR. A later analysis scored TCR-TCR, TCR-HLA and TCR-CMV co-occurrence with hypergeometric tests, applying a repertoire-size bias correction to TCR pairs. In a later analysis, false discovery rates were estimated by permuting HLA or CMV assignments 20 times. In a later analysis, co-occurring TCRs were grouped using DBSCAN, and TCRdist sequence similarity was added for clustering within HLA-allele-positive subsets. Co-occurrence clustering excluded repertoires with fewer than 30,000 or more than 120,000 public chains, plus five with anomalous nucleotide sharing. This immuneACCESS table, as held by TCRdb, lists in-frame sequences with V and J called but not all clones. Of the missing ones, under half trace to an unresolved V gene in checked studies; the others have no known cause. V and J calls and clone size are copied from that table; D and trimming were computed from the DNA. The sample data list 60,000 to 70,000 clones, and approximately 80% of these were observed just once. The ten biggest clones cover about 3.2% of the sample.

The rearranged chain carries TRBV18 and TRBJ2-3; 9 nucleotides in the junction match TRBD1. This receptor was obtained from a woman aged 25 to 39 in good health and CMV-seronegative. Sequencing used PBMCs. The DNA is TGTGCCAGCTCACTGGGACAGGGAGGGACAGATACGCAGTATTTT. It translates as CASSLGQGGTDTQYF.